Here is one T cell receptor beta chain with its context. Its antigen is not identified. The record originates from a study of beta chain features in type 1 diabetes. For the study at large: What patients shared with healthy donors was a similar profile of age, gender and cell yields. Findings of the study overall: Patients with type 1 diabetes showed fewer VDJ junction insertions and more deletions. Within patients, naive, central memory and Treg TCRB repertoires seemed more similar than within healthy donors.

Sorted populations were all over 98% pure. Expressed TCRB transcripts were sequenced, since all the RNA that had been isolated was reverse transcribed. The data were produced by immunoSEQ multiplex PCR, yet TCRdb's version contains in-frame clones alone and is incomplete. The sample lists roughly 240,000 clones, more than 65% seen once, with around 0.05% in the top ten. Trimming removed 10 bases at V and 1 base at J, with 18 bases between. There are 15 residues in the CDR3. Germline values: CDR1 MNHNY, CDR2 SVGAGI (reference sequence). Specimen: naive CD4+ T cells from blood. This TCR was recovered from a young man in good health. The V gene is TRBV6-6, the J gene TRBJ2-3; tentative D call: TRBD1 (5 bases). CDR3 sequence (DNA): TGTGCCATCACCCAATCGCTAGGGGGCACAGATACGCAGTATTTT. Translating gives CAITQSLGGTDTQYF.